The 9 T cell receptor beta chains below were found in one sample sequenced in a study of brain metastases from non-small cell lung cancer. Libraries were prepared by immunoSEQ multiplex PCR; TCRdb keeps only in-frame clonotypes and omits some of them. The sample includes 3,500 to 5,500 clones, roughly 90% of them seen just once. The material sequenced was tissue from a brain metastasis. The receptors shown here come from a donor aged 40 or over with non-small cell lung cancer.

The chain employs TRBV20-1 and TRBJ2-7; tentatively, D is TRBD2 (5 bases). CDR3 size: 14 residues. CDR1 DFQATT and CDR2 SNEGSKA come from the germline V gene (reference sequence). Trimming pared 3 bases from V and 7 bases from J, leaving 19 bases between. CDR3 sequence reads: CSASDPGISEEQYF. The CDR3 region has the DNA TGCAGTGCTAGTGACCCCGGGATCAGCGAGGAGCAGTACTTC.

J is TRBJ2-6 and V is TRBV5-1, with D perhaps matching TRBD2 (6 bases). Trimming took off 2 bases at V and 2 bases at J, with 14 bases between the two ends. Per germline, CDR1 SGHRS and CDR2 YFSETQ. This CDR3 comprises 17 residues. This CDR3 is CASSLIGGRTGANVLTF. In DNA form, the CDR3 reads TGCGCCAGCAGCTTAATAGGAGGGAGAACTGGGGCCAACGTCCTGACTTTC.

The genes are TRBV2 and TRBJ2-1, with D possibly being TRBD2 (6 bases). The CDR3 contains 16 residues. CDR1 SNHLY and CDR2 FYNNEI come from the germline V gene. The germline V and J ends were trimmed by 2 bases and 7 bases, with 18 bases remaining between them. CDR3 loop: CASSELGGNVGNEQFF. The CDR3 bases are TGTGCCAGCAGTGAACTCGGGGGTAATGTCGGTAATGAGCAGTTCTTC.

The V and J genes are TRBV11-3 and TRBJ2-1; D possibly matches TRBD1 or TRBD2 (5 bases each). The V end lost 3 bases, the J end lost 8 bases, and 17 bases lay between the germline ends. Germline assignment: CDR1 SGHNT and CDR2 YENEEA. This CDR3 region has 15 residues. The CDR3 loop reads CASSLRAGNSDEQFF. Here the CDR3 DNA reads TGTGCCAGCAGCTTGAGGGCAGGGAATTCGGATGAGCAGTTCTTC.

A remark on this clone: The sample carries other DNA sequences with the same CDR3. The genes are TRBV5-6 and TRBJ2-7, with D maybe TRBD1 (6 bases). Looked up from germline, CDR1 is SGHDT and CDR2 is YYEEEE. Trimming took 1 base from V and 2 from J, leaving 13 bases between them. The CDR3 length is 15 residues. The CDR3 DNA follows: TGTGCCAGCAGCTTGTTTACAGGGCCCCCCTACGAGCAGTACTTC. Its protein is CASSLFTGPPYEQYF. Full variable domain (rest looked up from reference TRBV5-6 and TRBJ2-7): DAGVTQSPTHLIKTRGQQVTLRCSPKSGHDTVSWYQQALGQGPQFIFQYYEEEERQRGNFPDRFSGHQFPNYSSELNVNALLLGDSALYLCASSLFTGPPYEQYFGPGTRLTVT.

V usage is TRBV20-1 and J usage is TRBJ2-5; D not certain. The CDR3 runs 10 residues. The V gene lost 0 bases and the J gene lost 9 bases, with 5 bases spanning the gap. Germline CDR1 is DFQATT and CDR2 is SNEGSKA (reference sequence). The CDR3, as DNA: TGCAGTGCTAGAGATCGACCCCAGTACTTC. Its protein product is CSARDRPQYF.

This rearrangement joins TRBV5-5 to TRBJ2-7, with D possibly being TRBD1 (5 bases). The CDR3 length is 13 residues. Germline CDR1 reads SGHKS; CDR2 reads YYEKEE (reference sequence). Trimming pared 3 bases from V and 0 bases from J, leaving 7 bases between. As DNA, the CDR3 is TGTGCCAGCAGCTGGGGCGGCTCCTACGAGCAGTACTTC. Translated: CASSWGGSYEQYF.

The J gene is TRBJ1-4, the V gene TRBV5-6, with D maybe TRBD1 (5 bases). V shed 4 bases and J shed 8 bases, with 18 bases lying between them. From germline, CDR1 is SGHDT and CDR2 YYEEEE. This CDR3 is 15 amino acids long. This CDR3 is CASSPVAFRDEKLFF. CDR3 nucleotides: TGTGCCAGCAGCCCCGTAGCCTTCAGGGACGAAAAACTGTTTTTT.

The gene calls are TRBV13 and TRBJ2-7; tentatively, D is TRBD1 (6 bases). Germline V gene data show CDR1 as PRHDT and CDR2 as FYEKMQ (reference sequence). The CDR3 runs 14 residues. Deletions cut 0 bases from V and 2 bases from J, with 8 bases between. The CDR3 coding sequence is TGTGCCAGCAGCTTAGGCCGGGACACCTACGAGCAGTACTTC. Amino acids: CASSLGRDTYEQYF.